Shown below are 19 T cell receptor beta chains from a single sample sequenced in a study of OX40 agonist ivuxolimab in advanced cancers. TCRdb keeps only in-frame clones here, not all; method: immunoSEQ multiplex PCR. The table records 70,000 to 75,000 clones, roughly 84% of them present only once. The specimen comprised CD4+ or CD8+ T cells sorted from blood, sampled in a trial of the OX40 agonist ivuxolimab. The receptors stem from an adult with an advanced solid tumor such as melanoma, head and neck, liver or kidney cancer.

The CDR3 loop is CASSLDRTPGNEQFF. CDR3 sequence (DNA): TGTGCCAGCAGCTTAGATCGAACCCCGGGGAATGAGCAGTTCTTC. This chain connects TRBV11-2 to TRBJ2-1; tentative D call: TRBD2 (5 bases). Germline V CDR1 and CDR2: SGHAT, FQNNGV. Trimming pared 0 bases from V and 7 bases from J, leaving 13 bases between. The CDR3 runs 15 residues.

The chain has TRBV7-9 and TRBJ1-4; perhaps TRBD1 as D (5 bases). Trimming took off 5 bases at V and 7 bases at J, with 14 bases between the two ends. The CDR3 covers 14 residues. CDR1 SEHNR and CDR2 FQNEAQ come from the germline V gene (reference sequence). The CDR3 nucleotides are TGTGCCAGCAGCGTCAGGGTAGTGAGTGAAAAACTGTTTTTT. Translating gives CASSVRVVSEKLFF.

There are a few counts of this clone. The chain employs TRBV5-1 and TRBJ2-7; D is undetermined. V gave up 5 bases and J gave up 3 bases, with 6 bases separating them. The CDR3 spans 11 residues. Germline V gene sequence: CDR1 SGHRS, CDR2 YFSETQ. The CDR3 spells CASRSGYEQYF. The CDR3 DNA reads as TGCGCCAGCAGGTCTGGCTACGAGCAGTACTTC. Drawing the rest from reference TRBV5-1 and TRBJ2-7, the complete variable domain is KAGVTQTPRYLIKTRGQQVTLSCSPISGHRSVSWYQQTPGQGLQFLFEYFSETQRNKGNFPGRFSGRQFSNSRSEMNVSTLELGDSALYLCASRSGYEQYFGPGTRLTVT.

The CDR3 nucleotides are TGTGCCAGCTCACCGGCGGAGAACACCGGGGAGCTGTTTTTT. The encoded protein is CASSPAENTGELFF. This rearrangement joins TRBV18 to TRBJ2-2; D remains unclear. V dropped 3 bases and J dropped 1 base, with 6 bases sitting between them. This CDR3 spans 14 amino acids. Germline V lookup: CDR1 KGHSH, CDR2 LQKENI.

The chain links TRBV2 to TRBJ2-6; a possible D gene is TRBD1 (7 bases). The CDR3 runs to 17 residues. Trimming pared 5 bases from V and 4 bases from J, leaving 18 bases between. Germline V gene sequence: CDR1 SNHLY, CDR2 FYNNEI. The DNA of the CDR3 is TGTGCCAGCAGTCGGAGGGGGCTTCAAGTCGGGGCCAACGTCCTGACTTTC. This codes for CASSRRGLQVGANVLTF.

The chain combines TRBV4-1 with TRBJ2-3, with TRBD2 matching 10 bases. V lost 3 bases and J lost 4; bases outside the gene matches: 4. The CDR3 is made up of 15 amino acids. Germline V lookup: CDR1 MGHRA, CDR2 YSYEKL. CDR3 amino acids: CASSQSSGGPDTQYF. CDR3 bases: TGCGCCAGCAGCCAGAGTAGCGGGGGGCCAGATACGCAGTATTTT.

CDR3 amino acids: CASSEPTWTGFYGYTF. Written as DNA, the CDR3 is TGTGCCAGCAGTGAACCCACCTGGACAGGATTCTATGGCTACACCTTC. The V gene is TRBV25-1, the J gene TRBJ1-2, with 7 positions matching TRBD1. Looked up from germline, CDR1 is MGHDK and CDR2 is SYGVNS. The CDR3 has 16 residues. Trimming took 2 bases from V and 4 from J; bases not matched to a gene: 10.

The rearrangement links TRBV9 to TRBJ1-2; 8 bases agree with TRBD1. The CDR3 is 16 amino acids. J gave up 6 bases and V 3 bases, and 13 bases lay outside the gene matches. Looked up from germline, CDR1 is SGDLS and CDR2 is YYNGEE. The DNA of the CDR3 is TGTGCCAGCAGCGCCGTCCCCCAGGGGGCCGGCGATGGCTACACCTTC. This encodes CASSAVPQGAGDGYTF.

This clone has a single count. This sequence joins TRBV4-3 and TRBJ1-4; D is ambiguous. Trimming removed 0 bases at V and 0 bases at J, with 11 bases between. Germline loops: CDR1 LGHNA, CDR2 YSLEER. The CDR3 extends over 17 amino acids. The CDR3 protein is CASSQDPRGATNEKLFF. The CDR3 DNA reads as TGCGCCAGCAGCCAAGATCCCCGGGGAGCAACTAATGAAAAACTGTTTTTT.

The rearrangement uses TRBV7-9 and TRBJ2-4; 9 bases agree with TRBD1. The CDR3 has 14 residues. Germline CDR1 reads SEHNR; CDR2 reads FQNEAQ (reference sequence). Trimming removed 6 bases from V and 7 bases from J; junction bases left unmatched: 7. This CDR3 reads CASRRNRGPNIQYF. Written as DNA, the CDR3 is TGTGCCAGCAGACGGAACAGGGGGCCCAACATTCAGTACTTC.

The CDR3 loop is CSARELGGEYF. CDR3 bases: TGCAGTGCTAGGGAATTAGGTGGCGAGTATTTT. J is TRBJ2-3 and V is TRBV20-1; D is ambiguous. V was pared by 3 bases and J by 13 bases, with 14 bases between. CDR1 is DFQATT, CDR2 SNEGSKA, per germline (reference sequence). The CDR3 spans 11 residues.

The CDR3 protein is CATSPLGGANSPLHF. The CDR3 DNA is TGTGCCACCAGCCCCCTTGGGGGGGCTAATTCACCCCTCCACTTT. This chain joins TRBV15 and TRBJ1-6; weak D call: TRBD1 (6 bases). The germline gives CDR1 LNHNV, CDR2 YYDKDF (reference sequence). The CDR3 length is 15 residues. Trimming pared 5 bases from V and 6 bases from J, leaving 14 bases between.

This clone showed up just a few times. CDR3 sequence (DNA): TGCGCCAGCAGCCAAGGAAGTACTGGACAGTCCTATGGCTACACCTTC. It encodes CASSQGSTGQSYGYTF. The gene calls are TRBV4-3 and TRBJ1-2, with D maybe TRBD1 (6 bases). Per germline, CDR1 LGHNA and CDR2 YSLEER. The V end lost 1 base, the J end lost 4 bases, and 16 bases lay between the germline ends. The CDR3 sequence is 16 residues long.

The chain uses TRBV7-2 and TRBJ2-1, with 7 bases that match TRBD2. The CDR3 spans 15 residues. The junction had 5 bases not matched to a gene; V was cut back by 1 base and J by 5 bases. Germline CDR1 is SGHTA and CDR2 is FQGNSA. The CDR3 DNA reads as TGTGCCAGCAGCTTAGTGGGGGGGACTGACAATGAGCAGTTCTTC. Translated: CASSLVGGTDNEQFF.

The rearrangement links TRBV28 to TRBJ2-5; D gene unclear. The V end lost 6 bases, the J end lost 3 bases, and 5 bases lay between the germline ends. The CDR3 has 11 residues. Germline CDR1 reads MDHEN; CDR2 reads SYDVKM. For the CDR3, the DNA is TGTGCCAGCAGGTCAGAAGAGACCCAGTACTTC. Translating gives CASRSEETQYF.

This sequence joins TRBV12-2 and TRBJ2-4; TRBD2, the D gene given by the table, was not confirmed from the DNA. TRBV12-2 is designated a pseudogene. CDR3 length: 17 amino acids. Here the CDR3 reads CASRLPTSGGAQNIQYF. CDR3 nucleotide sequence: TGTGCAAGTCGCTTACCAACTAGCGGGGGGGCTCAGAACATTCAGTACTTC.

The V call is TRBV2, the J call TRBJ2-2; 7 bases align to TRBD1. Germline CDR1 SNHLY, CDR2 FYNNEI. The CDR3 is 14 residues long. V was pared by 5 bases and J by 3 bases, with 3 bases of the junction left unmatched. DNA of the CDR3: TGTGCCAGCAGTCTGGGACAGTACACCGGGGAGCTGTTTTTT. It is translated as CASSLGQYTGELFF.

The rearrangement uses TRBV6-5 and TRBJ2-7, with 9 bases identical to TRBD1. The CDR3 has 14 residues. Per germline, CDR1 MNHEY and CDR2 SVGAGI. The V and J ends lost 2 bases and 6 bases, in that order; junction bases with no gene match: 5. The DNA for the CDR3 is TGTGCCAGCAGTTACGGGACAGGGTGGTCCGAGCAGTACTTC. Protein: CASSYGTGWSEQYF.

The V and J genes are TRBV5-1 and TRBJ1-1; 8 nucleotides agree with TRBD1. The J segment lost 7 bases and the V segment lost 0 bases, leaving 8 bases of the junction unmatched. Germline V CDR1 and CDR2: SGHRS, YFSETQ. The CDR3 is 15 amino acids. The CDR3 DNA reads TGCGCCAGCAGCTTGGGAGGACAGGGCCGTGATGAAGCTTTCTTT. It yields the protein CASSLGGQGRDEAFF.